This T cell receptor beta chain derives from a study of cytomegalovirus exposure and HLA in healthy donors. Primers included in the PCR were 60 Vbeta and 13 Jbeta primers. The repertoire was sequenced with immunoSEQ multiplex PCR; TCRdb's copy has only in-frame clones and lacks some. Found here are roughly 200,000 clones, approximately 78% of them singletons; the top ten hold approximately 1.5%. CDR1 and CDR2 (germline): SEHNR, FQNEAQ (reference sequence). The CDR3 loop spans 12 amino acids. Trimming shortened V by 10 bases and J by 4 bases, and 11 bases separated the two germline ends. The J gene is TRBJ2-1, the V gene TRBV7-9; tentative D call: TRBD2 (6 bases). Material: PBMCs. This TCR derives from a woman aged 18-30 years in good health and CMV-seronegative. The CDR3 sequence is CANSGTYNEQFF. CDR3 nucleotides: TGTGCCAATAGCGGAACATACAATGAGCAGTTCTTC.